The sequence of this T cell receptor beta chain was determined in a study of monozygotic twins with cystic fibrosis. Study-level background: Libraries were built from 2.5 to 3.5 micrograms of fragmented DNA using about 15 PCR cycles.

TCRdb's copy holds only in-frame clones and misses some; the assay was immunoSEQ multiplex PCR. Of approximately 24,000 clones in the sample, 95% to 98% were seen once. Trimming stripped 3 bases from V and 7 bases from J, with 9 bases between. The CDR3 extends over 12 amino acids. Germline V gives CDR1 MDHEN, CDR2 SYDVKM. This clonotype was sampled from a girl aged 2 to 9 with cystic fibrosis. The material sequenced was blood. This chain connects TRBV28 to TRBJ1-2, with D perhaps TRBD1 (5 bases). CDR3 loop: CASSLDIRGYTF. The CDR3 DNA reads TGTGCCAGCAGTTTGGACATCCGTGGCTACACCTTC.